This TCR beta chain stems from a study of blood T cell repertoires in COVID-19. Profiled with immunoSEQ multiplex PCR; TCRdb holds only in-frame clones, not every one. The sample carries around 300,000 clones, around 85% recorded once. Sequencing was carried out using PBMCs or T cells enriched from blood (not recorded which). The origin of this receptor is a woman in her thirties or forties who had recovered from COVID-19.

The DNA of the CDR3 is TGTGCCACCAGTGACCGGGACAGGGAAGGGAAAGGTGAAAAACTGTTTTTT. Translation: CATSDRDREGKGEKLFF. The chain combines TRBV24-1 with TRBJ1-4; 9 positions match TRBD1. Germline CDR1 is KGHDR and CDR2 is SFDVKD. This CDR3 is built from 17 residues. Trimming took 4 bases from V and 7 from J; bases not matched to a gene: 12.